This TCR beta chain was captured in a study of PD-L1 blockade in urothelial cancer. In the study overall: Beginning at some point between 2014 and 2015, patients received atezolizumab, given as 1,200 mg intravenously every 3 weeks. Once treatment had started, blood was analyzed at 3 weeks (second dose) and again at 6 weeks. Study conclusions and caveats: Patients who had durable benefit saw their tumor-associated blood clones expand more at 3 weeks.

This clone was seen more than once but under ten times. As yet, its antigen is unknown. Method: immunoSEQ multiplex PCR; TCRdb's copy keeps in-frame clones and lacks some. The sample lists tens of thousands of clones; just under 85% were seen once. Time point in this sample: pretreatment peripheral blood. This sample comprised PBMCs, obtained around atezolizumab (anti-PD-L1) treatment. This clonotype originated in a man between 35 and 55 years old with urothelial cancer.

The CDR3 loop is CASSDSGRETQYF. CDR3 nucleotides: TGTGCCAGCAGTGATAGTGGTAGAGAGACCCAGTACTTC. The chain employs TRBV25-1 and TRBJ2-5; D is unresolved. The CDR3 runs 13 residues. V was cut by 3 bases and J by 4 bases, with 9 bases left in between. The V gene's germline CDR1 is MGHDK and CDR2 SYGVNS. Drawing the rest from reference TRBV25-1 and TRBJ2-5, the complete variable domain is EADIYQTPRYLVIGTGKKITLECSQTMGHDKMYWYQQDPGMELHLIHYSYGVNSTEKGDLSSESTVSRIRTEHFPLTLESARPSHTSQYLCASSDSGRETQYFGPGTRLLVL.